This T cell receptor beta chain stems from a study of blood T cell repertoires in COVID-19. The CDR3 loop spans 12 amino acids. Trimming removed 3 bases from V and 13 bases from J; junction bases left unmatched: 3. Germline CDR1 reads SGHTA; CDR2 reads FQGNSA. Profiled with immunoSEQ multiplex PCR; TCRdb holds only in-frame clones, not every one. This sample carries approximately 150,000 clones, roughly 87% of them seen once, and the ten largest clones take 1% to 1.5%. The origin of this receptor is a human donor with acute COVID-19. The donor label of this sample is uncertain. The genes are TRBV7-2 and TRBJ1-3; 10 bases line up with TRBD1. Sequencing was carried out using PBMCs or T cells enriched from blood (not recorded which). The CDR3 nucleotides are TGTGCCAGCAGCTTGAGGGGACAGGGGATATATTTT. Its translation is CASSLRGQGIYF.